These 26 T cell receptor beta chains came from one sample sequenced in a study of tumor T cells in aggressive B-cell lymphoma. This table comes from immunoSEQ multiplex PCR, and its TCRdb copy is limited to in-frame clones, with some not included. The sample contains 4,500 to 5,000 clones, 88% of which appear only once. The sequenced sample was tumor tissue. The receptor source for this set is an adult with diffuse large B cell lymphoma.

The chain joins TRBV6-6 to TRBJ2-7, with D unclear. CDR1 MNHNY and CDR2 SVGAGI come from the germline V gene (reference sequence). The V end was cut by 2 bases, the J end by 5 bases, with 13 bases between. This CDR3 spans 14 amino acids. The DNA for the CDR3 is TGTGCCAGCAGTTACAGAATCCTAGGTGACGAGCAGTACTTC. Translated, it gives CASSYRILGDEQYF.

The genes are TRBV18 and TRBJ1-1, with TRBD1 matching over 7 bases. CDR3 length: 17 residues. Per the germline V gene, CDR1 is KGHSH and CDR2 is LQKENI. After removal of 1 base from V and 2 bases from J, the junction contained 10 bases not matched to a gene. The CDR3 region has the DNA TGTGCCAGCTCACCACGTAAGGGGGCCCCAGGAAACACTGAAGCTTTCTTT. Its translation: CASSPRKGAPGNTEAFF.

In DNA, the CDR3 is TGTGCCTGGGGCAGACAGAGCAATCAGCCCCAGCATTTT. Its translation is CAWGRQSNQPQHF. This chain connects TRBV30 to TRBJ1-5; D is perhaps TRBD1 (5 bases). Germline lookup yields CDR1 GTSNPN and CDR2 SVGIG (reference sequence). CDR3 length: 13 residues. The ends were cut back, 5 bases at V and 1 base at J, with 9 bases in the middle. Complete variable domain (other parts from reference TRBV30 and TRBJ1-5): SQTIHQWPATLVQPVGSPLSLECTVEGTSNPNLYWYRQAAGRGLQLLFYSVGIGQISSEVPQNLSASRPQDRQFILSSKKLLLSDSGFYLCAWGRQSNQPQHFGDGTRLSIL.

V and J are TRBV6-5 and TRBJ1-2; 9 bases match TRBD1. The CDR3 is made up of 13 amino acids. Germline CDR1 is MNHEY and CDR2 is SVGAGI. V lost 6 bases and J lost 8; bases outside the gene matches: 7. The CDR3 region has the DNA TGTGCCAGCAGGGATGGGACAGGGTTAGGCTACACCTTC. This sequence encodes CASRDGTGLGYTF.

The CDR3 sequence is CASGPLAGQETQYF. For the CDR3, the DNA is TGTGCCAGCGGTCCTTTGGCGGGCCAAGAGACCCAGTACTTC. The rearrangement links TRBV7-8 to TRBJ2-5, with a weak D call TRBD2 (5 bases). This CDR3 is built from 14 residues. Per germline, CDR1 SGHVS and CDR2 FQNEAQ. Trimming shortened V by 8 bases and J by 1 base, and 14 bases separated the two germline ends.

The CDR3 sequence is CASSSGTGRVKLFF. In DNA form, the CDR3 reads TGTGCCAGCAGCTCCGGGACAGGGAGAGTAAAACTGTTTTTT. The chain combines TRBV7-8 with TRBJ1-4; 9 nucleotides match TRBD1. Per the germline V gene, CDR1 is SGHVS and CDR2 is FQNEAQ. The CDR3 length is 14 residues. V lost 4 bases and J lost 10; bases outside the gene matches: 7.

The chain combines TRBV19 with TRBJ2-7, with D possibly matching TRBD1 (6 bases). Trimming left V 4 bases short and J 3 bases short, with 16 bases between. The CDR3 extends over 15 amino acids. Germline V lookup: CDR1 LNHDA, CDR2 SQIVND (reference sequence). As DNA, the CDR3 is TGTGCCAGTAGTACGGGGAAAGGACAGAGCTACGAGCAGTACTTC. This translates into CASSTGKGQSYEQYF. The full variable domain, completed using reference TRBV19 and TRBJ2-7, is DGGITQSPKYLFRKEGQNVTLSCEQNLNHDAMYWYRQDPGQGLRLIYYSQIVNDFQKGDIAEGYSVSREKKESFPLTVTSAQKNPTAFYLCASSTGKGQSYEQYFGPGTRLTVT.

This rearrangement joins TRBV18 to TRBJ1-4, with D perhaps matching TRBD1 (5 bases). V was trimmed by 2 bases and J by 7 bases, leaving 14 bases between them. From germline, CDR1 is KGHSH and CDR2 LQKENI. This CDR3 comprises 15 residues. CDR3 sequence reads: CASSPLSGPSEKLFF. As DNA, the CDR3 is TGTGCCAGCTCACCATTATCAGGGCCCAGTGAAAAACTGTTTTTT.

The chain has TRBV7-9 and TRBJ2-7; D perhaps matches TRBD2 (5 bases). Germline values: CDR1 SEHNR, CDR2 FQNEAQ (reference sequence). The ends were cut back, 4 bases at V and 5 bases at J, with 15 bases in the middle. CDR3 size: 14 residues. The CDR3 nucleotides read TGTGCCAGCAGCTCCGGGAATCGGATGGACGAGCAGTACTTC. Amino acid sequence: CASSSGNRMDEQYF.

The chain links TRBV5-1 to TRBJ1-4, with a possible D match to TRBD1 (5 bases). V lost 0 bases and J lost 5, with 8 bases in between. CDR1 and CDR2 (germline): SGHRS, YFSETQ. There are 14 residues in the CDR3. The CDR3 bases are TGCGCCAGCAGCTTGGGTTCAGGGAATGAAAAACTGTTTTTT. Amino acids: CASSLGSGNEKLFF.

V gene TRBV7-8 combines with J gene TRBJ1-1, with D tentatively TRBD1 (5 bases). The CDR3 has 17 amino acids. The V end was cut by 1 base, the J end by 0 bases, with 15 bases between. CDR1 is SGHVS and CDR2 is FQNEAQ in the germline V gene. In DNA, the CDR3 is TGTGCCAGCAGCTTAGGGGTGGGGGGAGTCATGAACACTGAAGCTTTCTTT. It translates to CASSLGVGGVMNTEAFF.

J is TRBJ1-4 and V is TRBV6-1; TRBD1 is a possible D gene (6 bases). Deletions cut 1 base from V and 4 bases from J, with 10 bases between. Germline values: CDR1 MNHNS, CDR2 SASEGT. The CDR3 covers 15 residues. Here the CDR3 DNA reads TGTGCCAGCAGTGAAGGGGGACACCATAATGAAAAACTGTTTTTT. Translated, it gives CASSEGGHHNEKLFF.

The chain uses TRBV7-3 and TRBJ1-5; perhaps TRBD1 as D (6 bases). V gave up 8 bases and J gave up 5 bases, with 13 bases separating them. Germline V lookup: CDR1 SGHTA, CDR2 FQGTGA. The CDR3 length is 13 residues. This chain's CDR3 is CASAIRGDQPQHF. The CDR3 nucleotides are TGTGCCAGCGCCATCAGGGGTGATCAGCCCCAGCATTTT.

Turning to this clone: The same CDR3 can be traced to other DNA sequences in this sample. This chain links TRBV4-3 with TRBJ2-3; 9 nucleotides line up with TRBD2. From germline, CDR1 is LGHNA and CDR2 YSLEER. This CDR3 comprises 17 residues. V gave up 1 base and J gave up 1 base; unmatched junction bases: 6. The CDR3 DNA sequence: TGCGCCAGCAGCCAAGCCCACCAGCGGGGGGGCACAGATACGCAGTATTTT. Its protein product is CASSQAHQRGGTDTQYF.

The V call is TRBV9, the J call TRBJ1-6, with D maybe TRBD1 (6 bases). Trimming shortened V by 3 bases and J by 10 bases, and 11 bases separated the two germline ends. The germline CDR1 and CDR2 sequences are SGDLS and YYNGEE. The CDR3 contains 13 residues. The CDR3 protein is CASSETGNSPLHF. CDR3 coding DNA: TGTGCCAGCAGCGAAACAGGGAACTCACCCCTCCACTTT.

The V gene is TRBV7-2, the J gene TRBJ1-2; perhaps TRBD1 as D (5 bases). This CDR3 spans 14 amino acids. Trimming shortened V by 6 bases and J by 4 bases, and 15 bases separated the two germline ends. Germline loops: CDR1 SGHTA, CDR2 FQGNSA. CDR3 bases: TGTGCCAGCAGGCCAGGGCACAGTCTCTATGGCTACACCTTC. Its protein product is CASRPGHSLYGYTF. Together with reference TRBV7-2 and TRBJ1-2, the CDR3 gives the full variable domain: GAGVSQSPSNKVTEKGKDVELRCDPISGHTALYWYRQSLGQGLEFLIYFQGNSAPDKSGLPSDRFSAERTGGSVSTLTIQRTQQEDSAVYLCASRPGHSLYGYTFGSGTRLTVV.

The rearrangement joins TRBV4-1 to TRBJ1-2; tentatively, D is TRBD1 (6 bases). CDR3 size: 16 residues. Trimming pared 0 bases from V and 2 bases from J, leaving 13 bases between. Germline values: CDR1 MGHRA, CDR2 YSYEKL. This CDR3 reads CASSQDGGAFNYGYTF. For the CDR3, the DNA is TGCGCCAGCAGCCAAGATGGGGGGGCCTTCAACTATGGCTACACCTTC.

The V and J genes are TRBV19 and TRBJ2-2; D perhaps matches TRBD2 (5 bases). The CDR3 has 14 residues. Per germline, CDR1 LNHDA and CDR2 SQIVND (reference sequence). Trimming left V 6 bases short and J 0 bases short, with 8 bases between. The DNA of the CDR3 is TGTGCCAGTAGGGTACTAGCGAACACCGGGGAGCTGTTTTTT. Translating it yields CASRVLANTGELFF. The full variable domain, with the rest looked up from reference TRBV19 and TRBJ2-2, is DGGITQSPKYLFRKEGQNVTLSCEQNLNHDAMYWYRQDPGQGLRLIYYSQIVNDFQKGDIAEGYSVSREKKESFPLTVTSAQKNPTAFYLCASRVLANTGELFFGEGSRLTVL.

This clone was detected a few times. V usage is TRBV18 and J usage is TRBJ2-2, with 9 bases fitting TRBD1. Per the germline V gene, CDR1 is KGHSH and CDR2 is LQKENI. This CDR3 spans 14 amino acids. V shed 3 bases and J 7 bases; nucleotides not matched to a gene: 3. For the CDR3, the DNA is TGTGCCAGCTCACCGGGACAGGGTAACGGGGAGCTGTTTTTT. It codes for CASSPGQGNGELFF.

CDR3 in DNA: TGCGCCAGCAGCCCGACAGGGGGGGCCTATGGCTACACCTTC. Translating gives CASSPTGGAYGYTF. The genes are TRBV4-1 and TRBJ1-2; 9 nucleotides align to TRBD1. Germline values: CDR1 MGHRA, CDR2 YSYEKL. After removal of 4 bases from V and 4 bases from J, the junction contained 4 bases not matched to a gene. This CDR3 region has 14 residues.

This chain uses TRBV5-6 with TRBJ2-7, with D maybe TRBD2 (6 bases). Per germline, CDR1 SGHDT and CDR2 YYEEEE. V lost 4 bases, J lost 0 bases, and 14 bases lay in between. The CDR3 sequence is 15 residues long. The CDR3 coding sequence is TGTGCCAGCAGCCTTAGCGGTTCTAGCTCCTACGAGCAGTACTTC. Amino acids: CASSLSGSSSYEQYF.

The V and J genes are TRBV18 and TRBJ2-7, with 10 bases aligning to TRBD2. Germline CDR1 reads KGHSH; CDR2 reads LQKENI. This CDR3 has 15 residues. The V and J ends lost 3 bases and 6 bases, in that order; junction bases with no gene match: 8. The CDR3 sequence is CASSPRQAGGREQYF. The CDR3 bases are TGTGCCAGCTCACCCCGCCAAGCGGGGGGGCGCGAGCAGTACTTC.

J is TRBJ2-5 and V is TRBV27; D is possibly TRBD2 (5 bases). Germline-derived CDR1 and CDR2 are MNHEY and SMNVEV (reference sequence). The CDR3 runs 13 residues. V was trimmed by 5 bases and J by 3 bases, leaving 10 bases between them. For the CDR3, the DNA is TGTGCCAGCAGTCTACTAGGAGAAGAGACCCAGTACTTC. As protein: CASSLLGEETQYF.

This chain links TRBV19 with TRBJ1-1, with 7 bases matching TRBD1. Germline assignment: CDR1 LNHDA and CDR2 SQIVND (reference sequence). V trimming: 3 bases; J trimming: 8 bases; junction bases outside the gene matches: 3. The CDR3 length is 12 residues. This chain's CDR3 is CASSIDRVEAFF. As DNA, the CDR3 is TGTGCCAGTAGTATCGACAGGGTAGAAGCTTTCTTT.

The chain has TRBV7-8 and TRBJ1-2; D gene ambiguous. This CDR3 is 15 amino acids long. Trimming removed 4 bases at V and 4 bases at J, with 16 bases between. The germline gives CDR1 SGHVS, CDR2 FQNEAQ. CDR3 bases: TGTGCCAGCAGCTATGAACCGGGAGGAGGCTATGGCTACACCTTC. As protein: CASSYEPGGGYGYTF.

This clone was seen a single time. The chain's CDR3 is CASSLVAGGTDTQYF. CDR3 sequence (DNA): TGTGCCAGCAGTTTGGTAGCGGGGGGCACAGATACGCAGTATTTT. This sequence joins TRBV27 and TRBJ2-3, with 9 bases aligning to TRBD2. V trimming: 3 bases; J trimming: 1 base; junction bases outside the gene matches: 2. The CDR3 runs to 15 residues. Germline-derived CDR1 and CDR2 are MNHEY and SMNVEV (reference sequence).